The text below deals with one T cell receptor (beta chain). This record comes from a study of blood T cell repertoires in COVID-19. Whole-study context: From the United States, Italy and Spain came samples of acute and convalescent COVID-19. The analysed material was cDNA or gDNA that came from T cells, B-cell-depleted T cells, or PBMCs.

The CDR3 runs to 16 residues. Per germline, CDR1 SGDLS and CDR2 YYNGEE. With V trimmed by 3 bases and J by 10 bases, 11 bases remained unmatched. Methods used by the authors: Estimation of nucleated cell counts was performed using reference gene primer amplification. The assay was immunoSEQ multiplex PCR, and TCRdb's table has in-frame clones only and misses some. The V and J calls and clone size were taken over from that table, and D and trimming were inferred from the DNA. Of some 160,000 clones listed, about 80% were seen once; the top ten hold 11%. The chain is built from TRBV9 and TRBJ1-6, with 9 bases matching TRBD1. This receptor was obtained from a man in his 70s with active or convalescent COVID-19. Sample: peripheral blood. CDR3 protein: CASSARQGGNGSPLHF. Here the CDR3 DNA reads TGTGCCAGCAGCGCCCGACAGGGGGGAAATGGATCACCCCTCCACTTT.